A selection of T cell receptor beta chains follows, all from one sample in a study of blood T cell repertoires in COVID-19. TCRdb keeps only in-frame clones here, not all; method: immunoSEQ multiplex PCR. The table lists under 200,000 clones, roughly four fifths of them singletons. The sample consisted of peripheral blood. All receptors come from a human donor in a cohort sampled during active COVID-19. Each CDR3 is given with its conserved first and last residue. Each record gives: J gene, D gene, clone size, V gene, CDR3 protein, CDR3 DNA. A D gene is named only where the DNA matches it firmly. A clone size is listed for some rows: how often the clone was seen (once, few, many), or a class if it is expanded.

>TRBJ1-1|-|few|TRBV3-1/TRBV3-2
CASSQVPGSTEAFF
TGTGCCAGCAGCCAAGTACCGGGGAGCACTGAAGCTTTCTTT
>TRBJ1-2|TRBD1|-|TRBV19
CASSIGQGAAEGYTF
TGTGCCAGTAGTATTGGGCAGGGGGCGGCGGAGGGCTACACCTTC
>TRBJ1-1|-|-|TRBV5-6
CASSLDMNTEAFF
TGTGCCAGCAGCTTGGATATGAACACTGAAGCTTTCTTT
>TRBJ1-1|TRBD1|-|TRBV5-1
CASSDGSTTGGTEAFF
TGCGCCAGCAGCGACGGGTCGACTACAGGGGGTACTGAAGCTTTCTTT
>TRBJ2-7|TRBD1|-|TRBV27
CAVRGTGYREQYF
TGTGCCGTAAGAGGGACAGGGTATCGGGAGCAGTACTTC
>TRBJ1-2|TRBD1|-|TRBV7-3
CASSQGTANYGYTF
TGTGCCAGCAGCCAGGGGACAGCAAACTATGGCTACACCTTC
>TRBJ2-1|-|-|TRBV14
CASSQAYGGRGPTEQFF
TGTGCCAGCAGCCAAGCCTACGGGGGAAGAGGGCCGACTGAGCAGTTCTTC
>TRBJ2-7|TRBD1|-|TRBV18
CASSPGQASSYEQYF
TGTGCCAGCTCCCCGGGACAGGCGAGCTCCTACGAGCAGTACTTC
>TRBJ1-4|-|-|TRBV18
CASSPGQSTNEKLFF
TGTGCCAGCTCACCGGGGCAGTCAACTAATGAAAAACTGTTTTTT
>TRBJ2-7|-|-|TRBV27
CASSLGGGGPYEQYF
TGTGCCAGCAGTTTAGGGGGAGGTGGGCCCTACGAGCAGTACTTC
>TRBJ2-5|-|-|TRBV24-1
CATSEKARTGQETQYF
TGTGCCACCAGTGAAAAAGCCAGGACGGGACAAGAGACCCAGTACTTC
>TRBJ1-2|-|-|TRBV5-4
CASSSPGLVGYTF
TGTGCCAGCAGCAGCCCAGGGTTAGTAGGCTACACCTTC
>TRBJ2-3|-|-|TRBV10-1
CASSEYNRADTQYF
TGCGCCAGCAGTGAGTACAACAGGGCAGATACGCAGTATTTT
>TRBJ1-4|TRBD1|-|TRBV7-9
CASSLMGRGEKLFF
TGTGCCAGCAGCTTAATGGGCAGGGGGGAAAAACTGTTTTTT
>TRBJ2-1|-|-|TRBV18
CASSTDSYNEQFF
TGTGCCAGCTCAACTGACAGTTACAATGAGCAGTTCTTC
>TRBJ1-6|-|-|TRBV7-2
CASSPGGSINNSPLHF
TGTGCCAGCAGCCCGGGGGGAAGTATTAATAATTCACCCCTCCACTTT
>TRBJ1-6|-|-|TRBV6-2/TRBV6-3
CASSYLPNSPLHF
TGTGCCAGCAGTTACCTCCCCAATTCACCCCTCCACTTT
>TRBJ2-1|-|-|TRBV4-3
CASSQDGDTFRVYEQFF
TGCGCCAGCAGCCAAGATGGAGATACTTTCAGGGTTTATGAGCAGTTCTTC
>TRBJ1-6|-|-|TRBV3-1/TRBV3-2
CASSPAGANSPLHF
TGTGCCAGCAGCCCCGCGGGGGCTAATTCACCCCTCCACTTT
>TRBJ1-1|-|-|TRBV7-9
CASSREGVNTEAFF
TGTGCCAGCAGCCGTGAAGGGGTTAACACTGAAGCTTTCTTT
>TRBJ2-1|TRBD1|-|TRBV9
CASSAPTVNRQGHYNEQFF
TGTGCCAGCAGCGCCCCGACCGTCAATCGACAGGGGCACTACAATGAGCAGTTCTTC
>TRBJ1-2|-|-|TRBV5-4
CASSLARGEPYGYTF
TGTGCCAGCAGCTTGGCCCGGGGTGAGCCGTATGGCTACACCTTC
>TRBJ1-1|-|-|TRBV18
CASSPKFDTEAFF
TGTGCCAGCTCACCTAAATTTGACACTGAAGCTTTCTTT
>TRBJ2-1|TRBD1|few|TRBV18
CASSPGTGPNEQFF
TGTGCCAGCTCACCAGGGACAGGACCTAATGAGCAGTTCTTC
>TRBJ1-1|-|-|TRBV10-3
CAITPGPVGTEAFF
TGTGCCATCACCCCTGGGCCGGTGGGTACTGAAGCTTTCTTT
>TRBJ1-6|TRBD1|-|TRBV7-3
CASSETGVSSYNSPLHF
TGTGCCAGCAGCGAGACAGGGGTTAGCTCCTATAATTCACCCCTCCACTTT
>TRBJ2-5|TRBD2|-|TRBV4-1
CASSRPWPGLAGRYQETQYF
TGCGCCAGCAGCCGCCCCTGGCCGGGACTAGCGGGGAGGTACCAAGAGACCCAGTACTTC
>TRBJ1-4|-|-|TRBV7-3
CASSLFGATNEKLFF
TGTGCCAGCAGCTTGTTCGGAGCTACTAATGAAAAACTGTTTTTT
>TRBJ1-2|TRBD1|-|TRBV6-5
CASSYLSGGRGYTF
TGTGCCAGCAGTTACTTATCAGGGGGCAGGGGCTACACCTTC
>TRBJ2-7|-|-|TRBV27
CASSPWPFRGEEQYF
TGTGCCAGCAGTCCATGGCCATTTAGAGGTGAAGAGCAGTACTTC
>TRBJ2-6|-|-|TRBV27
CASGISGPPSGANVLTF
TGTGCCAGCGGGATCAGCGGACCGCCCTCTGGGGCCAACGTCCTGACTTTC
>TRBJ1-5|-|-|TRBV27
CASSLSVENQPQHF
TGTGCCAGCAGTTTATCGGTGGAGAATCAGCCCCAGCATTTT
>TRBJ1-1|TRBD1|-|TRBV7-3
CASSLTGAWNTEAFF
TGTGCCAGCAGCTTGACAGGGGCATGGAACACTGAAGCTTTCTTT
>TRBJ2-6|TRBD1|-|TRBV28
CASSPVVDRGVSGANVLTF
TGTGCCAGCAGCCCGGTTGTGGACAGGGGAGTTTCTGGGGCCAACGTCCTGACTTTC
>TRBJ1-5|-|-|TRBV5-6
CASSLPGNQPQHF
TGTGCCAGCAGTCTTCCAGGCAATCAGCCCCAGCATTTT
>TRBJ1-2|-|-|TRBV19
CASRQDPYGYTF
TGTGCCAGTCGACAGGACCCCTATGGCTACACCTTC
>TRBJ1-6|-|-|TRBV7-2
CASSFGARNSPLHF
TGTGCCAGCAGCTTTGGGGCCCGAAATTCACCCCTCCACTTT
>TRBJ2-5|TRBD2|once|TRBV9
CASSVSAGGGEETQYF
TGTGCCAGCAGCGTATCGGCGGGAGGGGGAGAGGAGACCCAGTACTTC
>TRBJ2-1|-|-|TRBV9
CASSVERGAIYNEQFF
TGTGCCAGCAGCGTAGAGCGCGGAGCTATCTACAATGAGCAGTTCTTC
>TRBJ2-7|TRBD1|-|TRBV3-1/TRBV3-2
CASSQGGPGQTYEQYF
TGTGCCAGCAGCCAAGGTGGACCGGGACAGACCTACGAGCAGTACTTC
>TRBJ1-4|-|once|TRBV28
CASRRPLGAPGDEKLFF
TGTGCCAGCAGACGACCCCTGGGCGCCCCGGGGGATGAAAAACTGTTTTTT
>TRBJ2-2|-|-|TRBV7-9
CASSLFEGGNTGELFF
TGTGCCAGCAGCTTATTTGAGGGAGGAAACACCGGGGAGCTGTTTTTT